This T cell receptor beta chain was found in a study of vaccination and CD4 T cells after COVID-19. The treatment was: approximately nine-day PBMC culture with coronavirus spike peptide pools or control peptides (ViraFEST assay). Investigators obtained the unexposed donor's CD4+ T cells before the COVID-19 pandemic (2011-2018). ViraFEST relied on peptide pools to expand antigen-specific T cells; the TCRs were sequenced afterward. Once obtained from cultured CD4+ T cells, the DNA was sequenced using the Oncomine TCR Beta short-read assay. It was from cultured CD4+ T cells that genomic DNA was extracted. TCRdb reprocessed the PCR reads with MiXCR, giving one entry per CDR3 protein. The sample carries some 6,600 distinct CDR3 sequences, 30% to 45% recorded once. Concerning this clonotype itself: What it recognizes is unknown.

Sequencing input: CD4+ T cells from blood, cultured in vitro. The sequence was obtained from a human donor in good health.

The CDR3 here is CASSLLEGGRETQYF. The CDR3 nucleotides read TGTGCCAGCAGCTTATTAGAAGGGGGACGAGAGACCCAGTACTTC. The chain links TRBV7-6 to TRBJ2-5; perhaps TRBD1 as D (6 bases). The CDR3 is 15 residues long. Germline CDR1 is SGHVS and CDR2 is FNYEAQ. V lost 2 bases and J 4 bases, leaving 14 bases between the germline ends.